This T cell receptor (beta chain) was retrieved from a study of T cells in women clearing cervical HPV infection. At the level of the study: Case blood was drawn when the lesion was first found; control blood after infection became undetectable. Only a few women had HLA typing results available.

Trimming took 3 bases from V and 4 from J, leaving 18 bases between them. Germline V gene data show CDR1 as WSHSY and CDR2 as SAAADI. The length of the CDR3 is 17 residues. On this clone itself: Coverage ceases 3 residues before the CDR3 finishes, and the germline J gene fills in the end.

TCRdb keeps only in-frame clones here, not all; method: immunoSEQ multiplex PCR. The sample has roughly 42,000 clones. Dot-blot hybridization genotyped cervical HPV amplified with MY09/MY11 PCR. The sequencing sample was made of blood buffy coat. The chain employs TRBV10-2 and TRBJ1-4, with D maybe TRBD1 (6 bases). This TCR was sampled from a woman aged 18 to 75 with a cervical HPV16 infection that either progressed to CIN3+ or cleared (not recorded which). The sequenced CDR3 bases are TGCGCCAGCAGTGATTATGCAGGGGCGGGGGGTAATGAAAAA. Its protein is CASSDYAGAGGNEK. The whole CDR3 sequence is CASSDYAGAGGNEKLFF.